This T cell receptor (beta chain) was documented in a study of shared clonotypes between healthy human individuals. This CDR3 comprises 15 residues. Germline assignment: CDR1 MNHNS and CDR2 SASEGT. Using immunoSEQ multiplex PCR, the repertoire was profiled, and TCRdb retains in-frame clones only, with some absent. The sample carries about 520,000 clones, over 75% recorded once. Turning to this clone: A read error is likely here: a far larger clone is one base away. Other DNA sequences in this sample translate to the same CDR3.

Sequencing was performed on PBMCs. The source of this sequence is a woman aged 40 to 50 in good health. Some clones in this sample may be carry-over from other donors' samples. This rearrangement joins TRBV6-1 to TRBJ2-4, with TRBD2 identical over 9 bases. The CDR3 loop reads CASSEYAGGPNIQYF. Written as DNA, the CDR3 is TGTGCCAGCAGTGAATATGCGGGAGGGCCCAACATTCAGTACTTT.